This TCR beta chain emerged from a study of beta chain features in type 1 diabetes. This clone was counted between two and nine times. The antigen is unknown. Study results and limitations: The analysis here could not establish whether HLA type shapes TCRB rearrangement.

Every isolated RNA sample was fully reverse transcribed, so sequencing captured expressed TCRB transcripts. Reads for stem cell-like memory T cell samples averaged around 1 million. The repertoire was sequenced with immunoSEQ multiplex PCR; TCRdb's copy has only in-frame clones and lacks some. The table has under 90,000 clones, roughly a third seen once; the top ten hold about 0.48%. From germline, CDR1 is LNHDA and CDR2 SQIVND (reference sequence). The ends lost 8 bases at V and 7 bases at J; junction bases unmatched: 15. The CDR3 spans 16 residues. Stem cell-like memory, regulatory, central memory and naive CD4+ cells were sorted via CD45RO/CCR7/CD25/CD127/CD95/CD27.

Material: stem cell memory CD4+ T cells from blood. The clonotype was recovered from a young woman in good health. The chain couples TRBV19 to TRBJ2-2; 8 bases are a match to TRBD2. In nucleotides, the CDR3 is TGTGCCAGTGCTCTCGGCAGCGGGGGAACGGGCGGGGAGCTGTTTTTT. Translation gives CASALGSGGTGGELFF.